The 25 T cell receptor beta chains below all came from one sample that was sequenced in a study of response to subunit inactivated influenza vaccine. MiXCR, run by TCRdb on the RT-PCR reads, gives a single entry per CDR3 protein. The sample carries approximately 170,000 distinct CDR3 sequences, 12% recorded once. Separately, the same data were catalogued under a study of T cells expressing NK-cell markers. That paper adds: Synthesis of TCR beta cDNA relied on 5'RACE template switching carrying UMIs.

The source was CD8+ T cells sorted from PBMCs, collected roughly 12 days after vaccination. The receptors come from a man in his fifties who received an inactivated influenza vaccine.

This clonotype was recorded a few times. J is TRBJ1-1 and V is TRBV7-9; unclear D gene. This CDR3 contains 11 residues. The V and J ends lost 2 bases and 5 bases respectively, with 3 bases between them. Germline loops: CDR1 SEHNR, CDR2 FQNEAQ (reference sequence). CDR3 loop: CASSLHTEAFF. Written as DNA, the CDR3 is TGTGCCAGCAGCTTACATACTGAAGCTTTCTTT.

The gene calls are TRBV27 and TRBJ2-7, with D possibly being TRBD1 (6 bases). This CDR3 is built from 14 residues. Trimming took off 5 bases at V and 6 bases at J, with 17 bases between the two ends. Per germline, CDR1 MNHEY and CDR2 SMNVEV (reference sequence). The CDR3 spells CASSLDRQVSEQYF. Here the CDR3 DNA reads TGTGCCAGCAGTCTAGACCGACAGGTTTCCGAGCAGTACTTC.

The chain joins TRBV10-2 to TRBJ2-1; D unclear. The CDR3 has 12 amino acids. The germline gives CDR1 WSHSY, CDR2 SAAADI. Trimming left V 8 bases short and J 4 bases short, with 9 bases between. The CDR3 protein is CASGDSYNEQFF. The DNA for the CDR3 is TGCGCCAGCGGAGATAGTTACAATGAGCAGTTCTTC.

This clonotype came up many times. V is TRBV5-1 and J is TRBJ1-2, with 12 bases identical to TRBD1. The CDR3 is made up of 16 amino acids. The germline V gene encodes CDR1 SGHRS and CDR2 YFSETQ. The V gene end was trimmed by 3 bases and the J gene end by 2 bases; junction bases not matched to a gene: 5. The CDR3 sequence: CASSSGQGAVNYGYTF. Here the CDR3 DNA reads TGCGCCAGCAGCTCGGGACAGGGGGCCGTCAACTATGGCTACACCTTC.

This clonotype appeared a few times. The genes are TRBV20-1 and TRBJ2-1; maybe TRBD2 (7 bases). Germline V CDR1 and CDR2: DFQATT, SNEGSKA (reference sequence). The V gene lost 4 bases and the J gene lost 4 bases, with 23 bases spanning the gap. There are 17 residues in the CDR3. CDR3 residues: CSATIPGAGAAYNEQFF. The DNA for the CDR3 is TGCAGTGCTACGATACCAGGGGCGGGGGCCGCGTACAATGAGCAGTTCTTC.

This clonotype was seen many times. The chain combines TRBV7-2 with TRBJ1-3, with TRBD1 as a possible D gene (5 bases). This CDR3 is 14 amino acids long. CDR1 and CDR2 (germline): SGHTA, FQGNSA. Trimming removed 2 bases from V and 2 bases from J, with 7 bases in between. The CDR3 bases are TGTGCCAGCAGCTTATCGGGGGCTGGAAACACCATATATTTT. Translating it yields CASSLSGAGNTIYF.

J is TRBJ2-1 and V is TRBV12-3 or TRBV12-4, with 12 bases identical to TRBD2. The J segment lost 6 bases and the V segment lost 5 bases, leaving 11 bases of the junction unmatched. The CDR3 consists of 17 residues. The CDR3 sequence is CASSVASGGAFANEQFF. The CDR3 DNA reads as TGTGCCAGCAGTGTGGCTAGCGGGGGGGCCTTTGCCAATGAGCAGTTCTTC.

This clonotype appeared a few times. This sequence joins TRBV5-6 and TRBJ2-3, with 11 nucleotides matching TRBD2. Germline values: CDR1 SGHDT, CDR2 YYEEEE. V was pared by 1 base and J by 1 base, with 2 bases of the junction left unmatched. The length of the CDR3 is 16 residues. CDR3 nucleotides: TGTGCCAGCAGCTTGCAACTAGCGGGGGGCACAGATACGCAGTATTTT. Its translation is CASSLQLAGGTDTQYF.

This clonotype showed up just a few times. The J gene is TRBJ1-6, the V gene TRBV2; D not certain. Germline V lookup: CDR1 SNHLY, CDR2 FYNNEI. The CDR3 is 15 residues long. V gave up 3 bases and J gave up 8 bases, with 14 bases separating them. CDR3 sequence reads: CASSEMPGGYSPLHF. In DNA, the CDR3 is TGTGCCAGCAGTGAGATGCCAGGAGGGTATTCACCCCTCCACTTT.

V is TRBV29-1 and J is TRBJ1-1; 7 bases line up with TRBD1. The V gene's germline CDR1 is SQVTM and CDR2 ANQGSEA. V shed 2 bases and J 5 bases; nucleotides not matched to a gene: 2. The CDR3 consists of 12 residues. In DNA, the CDR3 is TGCAGCGTTGAAACAGGGGATACTGAAGCTTTCTTT. This gives the protein CSVETGDTEAFF.

In its sample, this clonotype was seen a few times. The V gene is TRBV12-3 or TRBV12-4, the J gene TRBJ2-1; TRBD2 agrees at 12 bases. V dropped 6 bases and J dropped 8; count of bases not matched to a gene: 8. CDR3 size: 15 residues. CDR3 sequence reads: CASSRASGGVDEQFF. CDR3 nucleotide sequence: TGTGCCAGCAGCCGGGCTAGCGGGGGGGTAGATGAGCAGTTCTTC.

A few counts support this clonotype. This chain uses TRBV14 with TRBJ2-1; D possibly corresponds to TRBD1 (6 bases). The CDR3 totals 19 residues. Looked up from germline, CDR1 is SGHDN and CDR2 is FVKESK. V gave up 1 base and J gave up 0 bases, with 19 bases separating them. The CDR3 sequence is CASSQGLPWGPSSYNEQFF. CDR3 coding DNA: TGTGCCAGCAGCCAAGGACTCCCTTGGGGGCCAAGCTCCTACAATGAGCAGTTCTTC. The full variable domain, completed using reference TRBV14 and TRBJ2-1, is EAGVTQFPSHSVIEKGQTVTLRCDPISGHDNLYWYRRVMGKEIKFLLHFVKESKQDESGMPNNRFLAERTGGTYSTLKVQPAELEDSGVYFCASSQGLPWGPSSYNEQFFGPGTRLTVL.

This clonotype was detected only a few times. The chain employs TRBV6-5 and TRBJ1-1, with 10 positions matching TRBD1. The CDR3 totals 15 residues. From germline, CDR1 is MNHEY and CDR2 SVGAGI. The V segment lost 3 bases and the J segment 5 bases; nucleotides outside the gene matches: 6. CDR3 region: CASSYFDRGRTEAFF. The CDR3 bases are TGTGCCAGCAGTTATTTCGACAGGGGGCGGACTGAAGCTTTCTTT.

This clonotype was seen a few times. For the CDR3, the DNA is TGTGCCAGCAGCACCGGCCGGGTAGGGGGCTACACTGAAGCTTTCTTT. Its protein is CASSTGRVGGYTEAFF. V usage is TRBV7-9 and J usage is TRBJ1-1; 7 positions match TRBD1. The CDR3 loop spans 16 amino acids. The J segment lost 3 bases and the V segment lost 5 bases, leaving 12 bases of the junction unmatched. CDR1 and CDR2 (germline): SEHNR, FQNEAQ (reference sequence).

The rearrangement uses TRBV7-9 and TRBJ2-5; 11 bases match TRBD1. Germline lookup yields CDR1 SEHNR and CDR2 FQNEAQ (reference sequence). The CDR3 runs 15 residues. The J segment lost 4 bases and the V segment lost 5 bases, leaving 6 bases of the junction unmatched. In DNA, the CDR3 is TGTGCCAGCAGCCCGGGACAGGGGGGGTCAGAGACCCAGTACTTC. Residues: CASSPGQGGSETQYF.

This sequence joins TRBV5-5 and TRBJ1-1; D is perhaps TRBD1 (5 bases). Germline loops: CDR1 SGHKS, CDR2 YYEKEE (reference sequence). Trimming cost V 4 bases and J 4 bases, with 8 bases left between them. This CDR3 comprises 12 residues. The CDR3 DNA follows: TGTGCCAGCAGCCCGGGGGGCACTGAAGCTTTCTTT. Protein: CASSPGGTEAFF.

This clonotype has more than one count but fewer than ten. The chain joins TRBV6-5 to TRBJ1-2; D may be TRBD1 (6 bases). The CDR3 is 17 amino acids. The V end was cut by 0 bases, the J end by 8 bases, with 22 bases between. Germline CDR1 and CDR2: MNHEY and SVGAGI. Here the CDR3 DNA reads TGTGCCAGCAGTTACTCCCCGGGGGGCGACCCCGTCCGAGGCTACACCTTC. Translation gives CASSYSPGGDPVRGYTF.

This clonotype was observed a handful of times. The chain uses TRBV4-3 and TRBJ1-1; maybe TRBD1 (5 bases). CDR3 length equals 13 residues. The V gene's germline CDR1 is LGHNA and CDR2 YSLEER. V was pared by 1 base and J by 6 bases, with 9 bases between. As DNA, the CDR3 is TGCGCCAGCAGCCAAGTGCAGGGATCTGAAGCTTTCTTT. It translates to CASSQVQGSEAFF.

This clonotype was seen more than once but under ten times. The chain employs TRBV7-6 and TRBJ2-1; D might be TRBD1 (6 bases). V lost 0 bases and J lost 5, with 14 bases in between. The CDR3 contains 16 residues. The germline V gene has CDR1 SGHVS and CDR2 FNYEAQ. CDR3 coding DNA: TGTGCCAGCAGCTTAGCCCTAGGGGGACCAAACAATGAGCAGTTCTTC. Its protein product is CASSLALGGPNNEQFF.

This clonotype occurred a few times. The CDR3 sequence is CSVRPSGNTGELFF. The CDR3 DNA reads TGCAGCGTGCGACCCAGCGGGAACACCGGGGAGCTGTTTTTT. The rearrangement links TRBV29-1 to TRBJ2-2; TRBD2 might be the D (5 bases). The germline CDR1 and CDR2 sequences are SQVTM and ANQGSEA. V lost 6 bases and J 1 base, leaving 12 bases between the germline ends. The CDR3 runs to 14 residues.

The genes are TRBV7-8 and TRBJ2-1; TRBD1 matches 7 bases. CDR1 is SGHVS, CDR2 FQNEAQ, per germline. V shed 0 bases, J shed 11 bases, and the junction held 10 bases outside the gene matches. The CDR3 totals 15 residues. The CDR3 DNA reads as TGTGCCAGCAGCTTAGCGAGGGACAGCGTGAAAAAGCAGTTCTTC. Protein sequence: CASSLARDSVKKQFF.

The sample holds many counts of this clonotype. The chain joins TRBV28 to TRBJ2-7; 9 bases are a match to TRBD1. The germline CDR1 and CDR2 sequences are MDHEN and SYDVKM. V trimming: 1 base; J trimming: 7 bases; junction bases outside the gene matches: 11. The CDR3 totals 16 residues. CDR3 nucleotide sequence: TGTGCCAGCAGTTTATACCTTAGGGGACAGGGCTTTGAGCAGTACTTC. This translates into CASSLYLRGQGFEQYF.

This clonotype showed up just a few times. This CDR3 is CATSDLRGTQETQYF. In nucleotides, the CDR3 is TGTGCCACCAGTGATTTAAGGGGGACCCAAGAGACCCAGTACTTC. V is TRBV24-1 and J is TRBJ2-5, with a weak D call TRBD1 (6 bases). CDR1 KGHDR and CDR2 SFDVKD come from the germline V gene. There are 15 residues in the CDR3. V gave up 1 base and J gave up 1 base, with 9 bases separating them.

The chain combines TRBV11-1 with TRBJ2-3; D is tentatively TRBD1 or TRBD2 (6 bases each). This CDR3 region has 14 residues. From germline, CDR1 is SGHAT and CDR2 FQDESV (reference sequence). With 5 bases removed from V and 4 bases from J, the gap between germline ends came to 13 bases. This CDR3 is CASSRLGTSDTQYF. CDR3 DNA sequence: TGTGCCAGCAGCAGACTAGGGACATCAGATACGCAGTATTTT.

The V gene is TRBV4-1, the J gene TRBJ1-4, with D hard to call. The CDR3 is made up of 15 amino acids. Per the germline V gene, CDR1 is MGHRA and CDR2 is YSYEKL. Trimming removed 1 base at V and 7 bases at J, with 13 bases between. The CDR3, as DNA: TGCGCCAGCAGCCAAGGGGCCAGGTTCGGTGAAAAACTGTTTTTT. Protein sequence: CASSQGARFGEKLFF.